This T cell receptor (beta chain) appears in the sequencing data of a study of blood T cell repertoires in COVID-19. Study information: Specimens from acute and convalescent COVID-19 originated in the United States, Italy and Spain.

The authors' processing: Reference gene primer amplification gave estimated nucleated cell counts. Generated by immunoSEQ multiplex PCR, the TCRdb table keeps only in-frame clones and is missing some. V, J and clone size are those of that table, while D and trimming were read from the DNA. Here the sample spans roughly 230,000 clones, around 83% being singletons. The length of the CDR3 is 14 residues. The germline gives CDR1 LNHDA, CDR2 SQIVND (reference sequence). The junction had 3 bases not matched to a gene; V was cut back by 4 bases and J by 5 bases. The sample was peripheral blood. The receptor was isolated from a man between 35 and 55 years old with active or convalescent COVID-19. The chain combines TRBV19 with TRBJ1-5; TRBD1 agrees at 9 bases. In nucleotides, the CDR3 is TGTGCCAGTAGTACACAGGGGGCAGATCAGCCCCAGCATTTT. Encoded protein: CASSTQGADQPQHF.